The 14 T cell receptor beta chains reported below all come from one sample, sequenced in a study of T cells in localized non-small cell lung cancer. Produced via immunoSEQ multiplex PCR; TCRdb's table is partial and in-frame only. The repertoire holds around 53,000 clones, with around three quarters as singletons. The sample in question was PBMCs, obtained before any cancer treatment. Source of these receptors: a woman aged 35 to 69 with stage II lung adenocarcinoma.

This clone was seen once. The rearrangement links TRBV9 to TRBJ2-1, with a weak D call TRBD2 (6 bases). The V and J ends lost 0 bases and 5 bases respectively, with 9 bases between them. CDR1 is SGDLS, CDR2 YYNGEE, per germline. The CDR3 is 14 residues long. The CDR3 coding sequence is TGTGCCAGCAGCGTAGGTAGCGGACACAATGAGCAGTTCTTC. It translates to CASSVGSGHNEQFF.

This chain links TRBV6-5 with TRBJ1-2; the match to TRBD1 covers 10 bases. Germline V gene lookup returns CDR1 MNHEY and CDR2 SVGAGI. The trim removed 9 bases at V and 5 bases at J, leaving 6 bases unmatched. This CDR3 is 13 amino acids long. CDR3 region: CASHDRGLYGYTF. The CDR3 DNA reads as TGTGCCAGTCACGACAGGGGGCTTTATGGCTACACCTTC.

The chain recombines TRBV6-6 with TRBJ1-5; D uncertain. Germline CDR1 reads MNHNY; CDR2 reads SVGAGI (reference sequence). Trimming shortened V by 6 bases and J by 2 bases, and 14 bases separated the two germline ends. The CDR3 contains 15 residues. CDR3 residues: CASSLLFSGNQPQHF. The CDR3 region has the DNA TGTGCCAGCAGCCTCCTTTTCAGTGGCAATCAGCCCCAGCATTTT.

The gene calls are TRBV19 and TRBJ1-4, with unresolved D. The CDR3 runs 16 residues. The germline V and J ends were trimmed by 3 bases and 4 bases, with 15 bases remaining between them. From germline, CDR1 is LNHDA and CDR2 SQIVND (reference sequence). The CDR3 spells CASSIGLRGFNEKLFF. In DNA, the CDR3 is TGTGCCAGTAGTATTGGGTTGAGAGGGTTTAATGAAAAACTGTTTTTT.

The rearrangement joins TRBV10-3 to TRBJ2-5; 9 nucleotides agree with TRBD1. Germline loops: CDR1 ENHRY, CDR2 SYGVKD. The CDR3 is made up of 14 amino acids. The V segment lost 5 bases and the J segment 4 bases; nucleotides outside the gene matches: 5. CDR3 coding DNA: TGTGCCATCAGTCGGACAGGGGTAGGAGAGACCCAGTACTTC. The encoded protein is CAISRTGVGETQYF.

The CDR3 DNA reads as TGTGCCAGCAGCAATGTTAGGACTGAAGCTTTCTTT. It specifies CASSNVRTEAFF. V gene TRBV6-5 combines with J gene TRBJ1-1, with D hard to call. The CDR3 covers 12 residues. Germline CDR1 is MNHEY and CDR2 is SVGAGI. Trimming took off 6 bases at V and 5 bases at J, with 10 bases between the two ends.

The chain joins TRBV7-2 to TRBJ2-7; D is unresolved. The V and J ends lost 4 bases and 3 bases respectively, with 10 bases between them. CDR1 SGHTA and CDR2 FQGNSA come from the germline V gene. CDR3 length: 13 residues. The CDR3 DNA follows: TGTGCCAGCAGCTCTGGGCGGCGCTACGAGCAGTACTTC. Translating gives CASSSGRRYEQYF.

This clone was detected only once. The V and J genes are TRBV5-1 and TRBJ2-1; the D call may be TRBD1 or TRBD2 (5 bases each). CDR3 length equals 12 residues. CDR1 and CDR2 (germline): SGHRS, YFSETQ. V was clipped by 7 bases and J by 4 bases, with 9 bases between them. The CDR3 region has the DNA TGCGCCAGCGGGACGGGGTACAATGAGCAGTTCTTC. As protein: CASGTGYNEQFF.

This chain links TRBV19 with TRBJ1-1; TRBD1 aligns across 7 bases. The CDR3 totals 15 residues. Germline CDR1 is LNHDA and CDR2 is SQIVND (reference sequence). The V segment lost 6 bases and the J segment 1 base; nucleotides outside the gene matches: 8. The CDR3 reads CASRSSDRANTEAFF. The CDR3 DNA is TGTGCCAGTAGATCTTCTGACAGGGCGAACACTGAAGCTTTCTTT.

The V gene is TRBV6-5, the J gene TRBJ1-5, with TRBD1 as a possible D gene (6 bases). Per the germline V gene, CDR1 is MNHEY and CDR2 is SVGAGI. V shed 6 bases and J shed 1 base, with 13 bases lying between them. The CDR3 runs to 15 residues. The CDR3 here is CASSGGHPSNQPQHF. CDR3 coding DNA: TGTGCCAGCAGCGGGGGACATCCGAGCAATCAGCCCCAGCATTTT.

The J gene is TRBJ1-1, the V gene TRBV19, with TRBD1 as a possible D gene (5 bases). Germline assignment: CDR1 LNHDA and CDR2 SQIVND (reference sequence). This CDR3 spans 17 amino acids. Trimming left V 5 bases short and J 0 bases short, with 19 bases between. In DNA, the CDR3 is TGTGCCAGTAGTCCCGGGGGGGGAGGCGGAATGAACACTGAAGCTTTCTTT. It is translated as CASSPGGGGGMNTEAFF.

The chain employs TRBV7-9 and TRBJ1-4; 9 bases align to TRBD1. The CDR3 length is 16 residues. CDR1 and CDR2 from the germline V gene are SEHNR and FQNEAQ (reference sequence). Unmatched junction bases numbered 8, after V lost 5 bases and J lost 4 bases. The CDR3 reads CASSPPLGQGNEKLFF. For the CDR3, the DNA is TGTGCCAGCAGCCCCCCTCTGGGACAGGGTAATGAAAAACTGTTTTTT.

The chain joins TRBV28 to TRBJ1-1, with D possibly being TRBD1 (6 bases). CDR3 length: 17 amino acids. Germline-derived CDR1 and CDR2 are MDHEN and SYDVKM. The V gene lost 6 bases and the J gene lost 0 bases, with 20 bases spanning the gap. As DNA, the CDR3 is TGTGCCAGCAGGGCCACAGGGACGATACCCATGAACACTGAAGCTTTCTTT. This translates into CASRATGTIPMNTEAFF.

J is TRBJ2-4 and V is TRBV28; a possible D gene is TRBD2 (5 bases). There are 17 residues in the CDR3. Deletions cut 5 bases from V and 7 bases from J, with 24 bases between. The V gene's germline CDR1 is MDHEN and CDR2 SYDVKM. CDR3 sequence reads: CASSPSTRGQARNIQYF. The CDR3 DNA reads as TGTGCCAGCAGTCCGTCAACCCGCGGGCAGGCTAGGAACATTCAGTACTTC. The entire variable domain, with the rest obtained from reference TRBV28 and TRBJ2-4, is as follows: DVKVTQSSRYLVKRTGEKVFLECVQDMDHENMFWYRQDPGLGLRLIYFSYDVKMKEKGDIPEGYSVSREKKERFSLILESASTNQTSMYLCASSPSTRGQARNIQYFGAGTRLSVL.